This T cell receptor beta chain was retrieved from a study of early T cells in non-severe SARS-CoV-2 infection. Study findings and constraints: Matching against VDJdb likely underestimated virus-specific expansions, favoring anti-spike CD8.

Attachment of unique molecular identifiers was made to individual cDNA molecules. TCRdb called the 5' RACE reads again in MiXCR, with one record for every CDR3 protein. Of about 29,000 distinct CDR3 sequences in the sample, 5% are singletons; the top ten hold 10% to 12%. CDR1 is SEHNR and CDR2 is FQNEAQ in the germline V gene (reference sequence). The V end lost 5 bases, the J end lost 3 bases, and 7 bases lay between the germline ends. The CDR3 is 12 residues long. This clonotype is medium-sized in the sample. The antigen is not known. Specimen: whole blood. The J gene is TRBJ1-2, the V gene TRBV7-9; D uncertain. This clonotype originated in an adult who was a healthcare worker with PCR-confirmed SARS-CoV-2 infection or an uninfected control (not recorded which). The CDR3 loop reads CASSRTDYGYTF. The DNA of the CDR3 is TGTGCCAGCAGCCGGACGGACTATGGCTACACCTTC.